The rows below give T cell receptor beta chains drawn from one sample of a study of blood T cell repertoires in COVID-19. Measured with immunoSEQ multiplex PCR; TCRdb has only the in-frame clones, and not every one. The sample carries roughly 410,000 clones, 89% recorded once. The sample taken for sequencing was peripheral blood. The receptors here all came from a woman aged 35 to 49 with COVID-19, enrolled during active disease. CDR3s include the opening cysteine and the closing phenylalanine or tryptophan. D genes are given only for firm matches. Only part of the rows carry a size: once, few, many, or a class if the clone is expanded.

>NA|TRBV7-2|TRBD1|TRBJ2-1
TGTGCCAGCAGCGGTGACAGGGGGGGGTACAATGAGCAGTTCTTC
CASSGDRGGYNEQFF
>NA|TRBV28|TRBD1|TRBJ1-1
TGTGCCAGCGCTCCGACAGGGGTAAGCACTGAAGCTTTCTTT
CASAPTGVSTEAFF
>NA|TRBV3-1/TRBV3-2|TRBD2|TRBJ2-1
TGTGCCAGCAGCCAATCTAGCGGGAGTGATGAGCAGTTCTTC
CASSQSSGSDEQFF
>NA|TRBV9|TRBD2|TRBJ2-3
TGTGCCAGCAGCGTAGCGGCGCGGGGGGGAGATACGCAGTATTTT
CASSVAARGGDTQYF
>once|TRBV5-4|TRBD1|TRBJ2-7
TGTGCCAGCAGCTTCGGGACAGTACAATACGAGCAGTACTTC
CASSFGTVQYEQYF
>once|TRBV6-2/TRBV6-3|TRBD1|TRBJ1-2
TGTGCCAGCAGTTACCAGGGACAGGGGATGTCTGGCTACACCTTC
CASSYQGQGMSGYTF
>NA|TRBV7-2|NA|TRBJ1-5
TGTGCCAGCAGCCCCAAAGTGGGCAGCAATCAGCCCCAGCATTTT
CASSPKVGSNQPQHF
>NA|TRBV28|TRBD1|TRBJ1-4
TGTGCCAGCAGTTTGCTTACCCAAGGGACAGGGGGCAGGGAAAAACTGTTTTTT
CASSLLTQGTGGREKLFF
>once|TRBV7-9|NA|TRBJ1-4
TGTGCCAGCAGCTCTAAGGACATCTCAACTAATGAAAAACTGTTTTTT
CASSSKDISTNEKLFF
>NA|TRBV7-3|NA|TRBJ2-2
TGTGCCAGCAGCCGGAGGGTAGAAGGGGAGCTGTTTTTT
CASSRRVEGELFF
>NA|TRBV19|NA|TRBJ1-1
TGTGCCAGTAGTAGGGATTCAGGGCTAACTGAAGCTTTCTTT
CASSRDSGLTEAFF
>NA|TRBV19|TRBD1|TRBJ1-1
TGTGCCAGTAGTACCCCCTCGACAGGGGACACTGAAGCTTTCTTT
CASSTPSTGDTEAFF
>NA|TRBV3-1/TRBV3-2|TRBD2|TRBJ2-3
TGTGCCAGCAGCCAAGATGGAGCAATAGCGGGGACAGATACGCAGTATTTT
CASSQDGAIAGTDTQYF
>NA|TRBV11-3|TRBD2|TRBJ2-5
TGTGCCAGCAGTCTTCAAACGGGAGGGCAGGGGACCCAGTACTTC
CASSLQTGGQGTQYF
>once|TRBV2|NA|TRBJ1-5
TGTGCCAGCAGTGAATGGCCTCATCAGCCCCAGCATTTT
CASSEWPHQPQHF
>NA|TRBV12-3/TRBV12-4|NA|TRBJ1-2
TGTGCCAGCAGTTTAAGAGATGGCTACACCTTC
CASSLRDGYTF